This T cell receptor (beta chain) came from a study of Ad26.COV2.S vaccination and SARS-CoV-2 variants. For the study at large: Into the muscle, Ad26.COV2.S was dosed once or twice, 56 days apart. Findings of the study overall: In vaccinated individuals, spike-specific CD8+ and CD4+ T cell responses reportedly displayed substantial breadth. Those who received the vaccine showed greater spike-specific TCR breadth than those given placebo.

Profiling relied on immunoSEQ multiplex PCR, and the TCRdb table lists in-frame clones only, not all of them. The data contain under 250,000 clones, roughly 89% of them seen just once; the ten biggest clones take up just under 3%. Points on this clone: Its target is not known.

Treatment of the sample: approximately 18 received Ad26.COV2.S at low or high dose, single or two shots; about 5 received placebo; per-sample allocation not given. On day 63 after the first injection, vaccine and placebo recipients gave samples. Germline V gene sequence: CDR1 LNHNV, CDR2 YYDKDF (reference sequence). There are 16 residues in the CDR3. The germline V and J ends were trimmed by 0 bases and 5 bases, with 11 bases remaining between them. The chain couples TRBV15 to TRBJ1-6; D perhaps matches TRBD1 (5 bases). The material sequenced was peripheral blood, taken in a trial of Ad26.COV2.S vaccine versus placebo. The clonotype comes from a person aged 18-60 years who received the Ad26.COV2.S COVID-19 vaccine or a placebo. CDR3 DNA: TGTGCCACCAGCAGAGATGGCGGGGCACATAATTCACCCCTCCACTTT. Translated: CATSRDGGAHNSPLHF.